The TCR beta chain under discussion was sequenced for a study of blood T cells in healthy people across ages. The V gene's germline CDR1 is DFQATT and CDR2 SNEGSKA (reference sequence). This CDR3 contains 13 residues. Sample-barcoded 5' priming and a J-beta primer mix drove a second PCR of roughly 6 to 12 cycles. A single record per CDR3 protein comes from TCRdb applying MiXCR to the 5' RACE reads. The data contain some 800,000 distinct CDR3 sequences, around 25% of them singletons. This sample was shared with a second study, whose subject was T cells of mothers and their children.

The sequence derives from a boy younger than 18 in good health. The sequenced material came from blood. The chain uses TRBV20-1 and TRBJ2-7, with TRBD2 identical over 7 bases. The J call is uncertain, as TRBJ2-1 better fits the DNA end. The DNA for the CDR3 is TGCAGTGCCTCCTCCGGACTAGACAATGAGCAGTTCTTC. It encodes CSASSGLDNEQFF.